The 15 T cell receptor beta chains below all came from one sample that was sequenced in a study of T cell repertoires and HLA-DP antigens. Sequencing used immunoSEQ multiplex PCR; TCRdb keeps in-frame clones, though not all of them. Of 90,000 to 130,000 clones in the sample, about 91% are singletons; the top ten hold 0.25% to 0.3%. These TCRs' antigens remain unknown. Material for sequencing was CD4+ T cells from PBMCs. These receptors originate from a woman younger than 30 in good health and CMV-seronegative.

The rearrangement links TRBV7-8 to TRBJ1-2, with no clear D. The length of the CDR3 is 13 residues. Germline V gene sequence: CDR1 SGHVS, CDR2 FQNEAQ. Trimming took 1 base from V and 6 from J, leaving 9 bases between them. The DNA of the CDR3 is TGTGCCAGCAGCTTAGACAGCGCGGATGGCTACACCTTC. This gives the protein CASSLDSADGYTF. Drawing the rest from reference TRBV7-8 and TRBJ1-2, the complete variable domain is GAGVSQSPRYKVAKRGQDVALRCDPISGHVSLFWYQQALGQGPEFLTYFQNEAQLDKSGLPSDRFFAERPEGSVSTLKIQRTQQEDSAVYLCASSLDSADGYTFGSGTRLTVV.

The chain combines TRBV5-1 with TRBJ1-6; possible D gene TRBD1, 5 bases. Germline-derived CDR1 and CDR2 are SGHRS and YFSETQ. The V end lost 4 bases, the J end lost 9 bases, and 20 bases lay between the germline ends. The CDR3 runs to 16 residues. The CDR3 sequence is CASSITGTDWGSPLHF. The CDR3 coding sequence is TGCGCCAGCAGCATCACCGGGACGGACTGGGGTTCACCCCTCCACTTT. The variable domain in full, with the rest retrieved from reference TRBV5-1 and TRBJ1-6, is KAGVTQTPRYLIKTRGQQVTLSCSPISGHRSVSWYQQTPGQGLQFLFEYFSETQRNKGNFPGRFSGRQFSNSRSEMNVSTLELGDSALYLCASSITGTDWGSPLHFGNGTRLTVT.

The chain recombines TRBV7-9 with TRBJ2-7; D is uncertain. From germline, CDR1 is SEHNR and CDR2 FQNEAQ (reference sequence). The CDR3 consists of 13 residues. The V gene lost 5 bases and the J gene lost 2 bases, with 10 bases spanning the gap. The CDR3 DNA is TGTGCCAGCAGCCCCCCTCAAGCCTACGAGCAGTACTTC. This codes for CASSPPQAYEQYF.

This chain links TRBV5-1 with TRBJ1-1, with 7 bases identical to TRBD1. From germline, CDR1 is SGHRS and CDR2 YFSETQ. V shed 4 bases and J 1 base; nucleotides not matched to a gene: 7. The CDR3 extends over 15 amino acids. This CDR3 reads CASSDRQGANTEAFF. In nucleotides, the CDR3 is TGCGCCAGCAGCGATCGACAGGGCGCGAACACTGAAGCTTTCTTT.

This chain uses TRBV28 with TRBJ1-1; 10 nucleotides line up with TRBD1. J gave up 1 base and V 5 bases, and 7 bases lay outside the gene matches. The CDR3 spans 16 residues. The germline CDR1 and CDR2 sequences are MDHEN and SYDVKM. CDR3 bases: TGTGCCAGCAGTCCCGACAGGGGGCTAAGGAACACTGAAGCTTTCTTT. Amino acids: CASSPDRGLRNTEAFF.

The V and J genes are TRBV5-1 and TRBJ2-1; TRBD2 matches at 8 bases. From germline, CDR1 is SGHRS and CDR2 YFSETQ. The J segment lost 7 bases and the V segment lost 2 bases, leaving 11 bases of the junction unmatched. The CDR3 loop spans 16 amino acids. CDR3 region: CASSLISGIGGNEQFF. The CDR3 region has the DNA TGCGCCAGCAGCTTAATTAGCGGGATTGGGGGAAATGAGCAGTTCTTC. The full variable domain, completed using reference TRBV5-1 and TRBJ2-1, is KAGVTQTPRYLIKTRGQQVTLSCSPISGHRSVSWYQQTPGQGLQFLFEYFSETQRNKGNFPGRFSGRQFSNSRSEMNVSTLELGDSALYLCASSLISGIGGNEQFFGPGTRLTVL.

The CDR3 DNA is TGTGCCAGCTCACCTGGTGTGGATCAGCCCCAGCATTTT. It specifies CASSPGVDQPQHF. The rearrangement links TRBV18 to TRBJ1-5; D gene uncertain. V lost 3 bases and J 5 bases, leaving 8 bases between the germline ends. CDR1 and CDR2 from the germline V gene are KGHSH and LQKENI. The CDR3 is 13 amino acids.

The genes are TRBV28 and TRBJ1-5; D not certain. This CDR3 contains 11 residues. CDR1 MDHEN and CDR2 SYDVKM come from the germline V gene. Trimming cost V 5 bases and J 7 bases, with 6 bases left between them. CDR3 nucleotide sequence: TGTGCCAGCAGTCCGGGGCAGCCCCAGCATTTT. Protein: CASSPGQPQHF.

V is TRBV11-2 and J is TRBJ2-5; no reliable D call. CDR1 is SGHAT and CDR2 is FQNNGV in the germline V gene. This CDR3 region has 13 residues. V lost 3 bases, J lost 1 base, and 6 bases lay in between. The CDR3 DNA sequence: TGTGCCAGCAGCTTCGGCATCCAAGAGACCCAGTACTTC. This translates into CASSFGIQETQYF. Supplemented by reference TRBV11-2 and TRBJ2-5, the full variable domain reads EAGVAQSPRYKIIEKRQSVAFWCNPISGHATLYWYQQILGQGPKLLIQFQNNGVVDDSQLPKDRFSAERLKGVDSTLKIQPAKLEDSAVYLCASSFGIQETQYFGPGTRLLVL.

The V and J genes are TRBV5-5 and TRBJ2-7, with 9 positions matching TRBD1. Germline CDR1 is SGHKS and CDR2 is YYEKEE (reference sequence). The V gene end was trimmed by 5 bases and the J gene end by 4 bases; junction bases not matched to a gene: 10. This CDR3 is 15 amino acids long. CDR3 region: CASRAGWDRAYEQYF. Here the CDR3 DNA reads TGTGCCAGCAGGGCTGGGTGGGACAGGGCGTACGAGCAGTACTTC. The full variable domain, rest sourced from reference TRBV5-5 and TRBJ2-7, is DAGVTQSPTHLIKTRGQQVTLRCSPISGHKSVSWYQQVLGQGPQFIFQYYEKEERGRGNFPDRFSARQFPNYSSELNVNALLLGDSALYLCASRAGWDRAYEQYFGPGTRLTVT.

This chain uses TRBV18 with TRBJ1-6; D gene unclear. The CDR3 length is 13 residues. V lost 6 bases, J lost 6 bases, and 9 bases lay in between. The V gene's germline CDR1 is KGHSH and CDR2 LQKENI. The CDR3 coding sequence is TGTGCCAGCTCTGTGGATCTTAATTCACCCCTCCACTTT. Its protein product is CASSVDLNSPLHF.

The rearrangement joins TRBV7-2 to TRBJ2-5, with 8 bases matching TRBD1. The CDR3 totals 15 residues. Germline loops: CDR1 SGHTA, CDR2 FQGNSA. The J segment lost 4 bases and the V segment lost 1 base, leaving 5 bases of the junction unmatched. The CDR3 loop is CASSLGDRGIETQYF. In nucleotides, the CDR3 is TGTGCCAGCAGCTTAGGAGACAGGGGAATAGAGACCCAGTACTTC.

This clone came up once. The chain combines TRBV28 with TRBJ1-1; 7 bases are a match to TRBD1. The CDR3 loop spans 16 amino acids. Germline V lookup: CDR1 MDHEN, CDR2 SYDVKM. Unmatched junction bases numbered 9, after V lost 2 bases and J lost 3 bases. The CDR3 sequence: CASSLGQEFWYTEAFF. The CDR3 region has the DNA TGTGCCAGCAGTTTAGGACAGGAATTTTGGTACACTGAAGCTTTCTTT.

The rearrangement joins TRBV9 to TRBJ2-5, with 7 positions matching TRBD1. The V gene end was trimmed by 4 bases and the J gene end by 3 bases; junction bases not matched to a gene: 3. Per germline, CDR1 SGDLS and CDR2 YYNGEE. CDR3 length: 13 amino acids. The CDR3 sequence is CASSTDREETQYF. The CDR3 coding sequence is TGTGCCAGCAGCACCGACAGGGAAGAGACCCAGTACTTC.

This clone was counted a single time. The J gene is TRBJ2-5, the V gene TRBV27; D may match TRBD1 or TRBD2 (5 bases each). The CDR3 runs to 15 residues. V lost 9 bases, J lost 1 base, and 18 bases lay in between. CDR1 is MNHEY, CDR2 SMNVEV, per germline (reference sequence). As DNA, the CDR3 is TGTGCCAGAGAGCCGCTGAGGGGCCTCCAAGAGACCCAGTACTTC. This gives the protein CAREPLRGLQETQYF.